This T cell receptor (beta chain) was documented in a study of CD8 T cell repertoires and HIV-1 epitope variants. On the study more broadly: Twenty-five autologous and known Gag and Nef epitope variant peptides each stimulated T cells separately. 1M T cells were kept uncultured as a baseline. Controls included no peptide, Ebola AY9 epitope, and a CMV, EBV, flu pool. Points from the study as a whole: Six of nine antigen-specific clonotypes appeared cross-reactive to autologous or escape variants.

Trimming removed 3 bases at V and 4 bases at J, with 13 bases between. In germline, CDR1 is MGHRA, CDR2 YSYEKL. CDR3 length: 15 amino acids. For this clone: What it binds is unknown.

Clones were read by immunoSEQ multiplex PCR, and TCRdb kept only the in-frame ones, dropping some. Seen here are tens of thousands of clones, more than 65% observed once, and the top ten hold 20% to 30%. The chain combines TRBV4-1 with TRBJ2-1; D is uncertain. This receptor was identified in a male donor with HIV. The source material was uncultured baseline CD8+ T cells from peripheral blood mononuclear cells (PBMCs). In DNA, the CDR3 is TGCGCCAGCAGCCAGGATCTGGTACCATACAATGAGCAGTTCTTC. Translated, it gives CASSQDLVPYNEQFF.